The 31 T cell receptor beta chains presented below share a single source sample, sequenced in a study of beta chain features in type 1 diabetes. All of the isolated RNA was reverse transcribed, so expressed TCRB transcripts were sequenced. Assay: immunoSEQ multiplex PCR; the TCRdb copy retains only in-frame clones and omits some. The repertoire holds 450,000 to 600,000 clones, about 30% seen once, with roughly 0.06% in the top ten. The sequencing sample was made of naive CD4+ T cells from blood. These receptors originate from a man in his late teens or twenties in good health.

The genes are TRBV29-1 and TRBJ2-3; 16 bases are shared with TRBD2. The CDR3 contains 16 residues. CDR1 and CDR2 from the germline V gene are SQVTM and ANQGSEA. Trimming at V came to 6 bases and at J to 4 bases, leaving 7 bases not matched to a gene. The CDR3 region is CSVAPGLAGGADTQYF. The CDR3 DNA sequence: TGCAGCGTCGCCCCGGGACTAGCGGGAGGGGCAGATACGCAGTATTTT.

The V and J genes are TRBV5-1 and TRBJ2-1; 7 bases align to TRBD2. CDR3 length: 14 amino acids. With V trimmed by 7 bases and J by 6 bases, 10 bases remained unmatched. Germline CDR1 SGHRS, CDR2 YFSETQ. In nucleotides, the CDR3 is TGCGCCAGCGGCCTGGGAGGGATTGGCAATGAGCAGTTCTTC. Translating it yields CASGLGGIGNEQFF.

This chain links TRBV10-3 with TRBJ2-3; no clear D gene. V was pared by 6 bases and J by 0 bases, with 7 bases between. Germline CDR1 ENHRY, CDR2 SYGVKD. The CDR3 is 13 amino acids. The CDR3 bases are TGTGCCATCAGGGTACAAAGCACAGATACGCAGTATTTT. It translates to CAIRVQSTDTQYF.

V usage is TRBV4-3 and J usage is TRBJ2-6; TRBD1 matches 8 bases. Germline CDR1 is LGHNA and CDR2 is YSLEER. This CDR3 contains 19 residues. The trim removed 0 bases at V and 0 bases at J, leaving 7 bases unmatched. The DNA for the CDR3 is TGCGCCAGCAGCCAAGACCGGGGCAGGGGGCGCTCTGGGGCCAACGTCCTGACTTTC. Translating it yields CASSQDRGRGRSGANVLTF.

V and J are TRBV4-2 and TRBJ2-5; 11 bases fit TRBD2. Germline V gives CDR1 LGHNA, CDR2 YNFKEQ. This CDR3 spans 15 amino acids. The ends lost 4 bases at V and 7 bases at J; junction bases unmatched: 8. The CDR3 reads CASSRSIAGGPTQYF. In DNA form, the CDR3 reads TGTGCCAGCAGCCGAAGCATAGCGGGAGGGCCGACCCAGTACTTC.

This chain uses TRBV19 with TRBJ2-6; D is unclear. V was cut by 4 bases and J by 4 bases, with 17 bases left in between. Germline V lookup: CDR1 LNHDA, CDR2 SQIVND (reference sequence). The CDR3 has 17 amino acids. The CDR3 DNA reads TGTGCCAGTAGTACCCCTCCGGGTGCATACGGGGCCAACGTCCTGACTTTC. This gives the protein CASSTPPGAYGANVLTF. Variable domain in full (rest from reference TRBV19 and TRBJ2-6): DGGITQSPKYLFRKEGQNVTLSCEQNLNHDAMYWYRQDPGQGLRLIYYSQIVNDFQKGDIAEGYSVSREKKESFPLTVTSAQKNPTAFYLCASSTPPGAYGANVLTFGAGSRLTVL.

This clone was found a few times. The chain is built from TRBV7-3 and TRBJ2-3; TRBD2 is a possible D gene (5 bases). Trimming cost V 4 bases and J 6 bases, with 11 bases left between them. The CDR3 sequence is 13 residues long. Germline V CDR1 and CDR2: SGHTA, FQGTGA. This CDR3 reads CASSSRTGDTQYF. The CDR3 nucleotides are TGTGCCAGCAGCTCGCGGACTGGGGATACGCAGTATTTT.

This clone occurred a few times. The CDR3 sequence: CSVHQGSGRENEQFF. The CDR3 DNA sequence: TGCAGCGTCCATCAAGGAAGCGGGAGGGAGAATGAGCAGTTCTTC. The chain joins TRBV29-1 to TRBJ2-1, with 10 bases identical to TRBD2. The CDR3 sequence is 15 residues long. CDR1 is SQVTM and CDR2 is ANQGSEA in the germline V gene. Trimming at V came to 6 bases and at J to 7 bases, leaving 12 bases not matched to a gene.

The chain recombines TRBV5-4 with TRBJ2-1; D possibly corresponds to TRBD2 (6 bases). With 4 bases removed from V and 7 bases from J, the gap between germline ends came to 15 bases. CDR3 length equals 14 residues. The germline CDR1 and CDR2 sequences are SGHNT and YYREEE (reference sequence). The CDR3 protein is CASSAGGARNEQFF. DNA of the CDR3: TGTGCCAGCAGCGCCGGAGGGGCCAGAAATGAGCAGTTCTTC.

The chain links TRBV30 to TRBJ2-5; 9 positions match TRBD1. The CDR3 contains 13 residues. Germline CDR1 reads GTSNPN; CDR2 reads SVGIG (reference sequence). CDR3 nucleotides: TGTGCTGCAGCTCGGGACAGGGTTGAGACCCAGTACTTC. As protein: CAAARDRVETQYF.

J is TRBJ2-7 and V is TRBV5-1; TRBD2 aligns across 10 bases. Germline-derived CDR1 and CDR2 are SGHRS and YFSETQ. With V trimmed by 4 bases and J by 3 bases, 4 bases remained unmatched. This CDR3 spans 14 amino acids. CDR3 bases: TGCGCCAGCAGCCAAGCGGGAGGGATCTACGAGCAGTACTTC. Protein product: CASSQAGGIYEQYF.

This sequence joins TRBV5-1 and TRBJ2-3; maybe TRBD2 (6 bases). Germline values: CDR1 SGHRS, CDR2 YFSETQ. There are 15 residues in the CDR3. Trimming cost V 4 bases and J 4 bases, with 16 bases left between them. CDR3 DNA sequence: TGCGCCAGCAGCGGCGGGACTGTCAGTGCAGATACGCAGTATTTT. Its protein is CASSGGTVSADTQYF.

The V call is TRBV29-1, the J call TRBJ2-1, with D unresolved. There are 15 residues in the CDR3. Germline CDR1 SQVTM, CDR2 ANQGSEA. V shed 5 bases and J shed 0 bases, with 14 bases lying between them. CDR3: CSVTPFQSSYNEQFF. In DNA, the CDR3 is TGCAGCGTTACCCCGTTTCAGAGCTCCTACAATGAGCAGTTCTTC.

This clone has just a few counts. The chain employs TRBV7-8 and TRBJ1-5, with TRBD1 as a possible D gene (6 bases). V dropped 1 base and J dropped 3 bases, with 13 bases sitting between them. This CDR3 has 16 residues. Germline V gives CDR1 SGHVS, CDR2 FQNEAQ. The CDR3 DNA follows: TGTGCCAGCAGCTTAGAAAGGGGGGACGTCAATCAGCCCCAGCATTTT. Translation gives CASSLERGDVNQPQHF.

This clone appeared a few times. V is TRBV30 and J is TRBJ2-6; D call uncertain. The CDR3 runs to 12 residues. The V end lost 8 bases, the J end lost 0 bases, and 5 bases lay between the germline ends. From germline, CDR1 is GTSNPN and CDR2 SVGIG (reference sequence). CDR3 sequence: CARRSGANVLTF. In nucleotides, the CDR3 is TGTGCCCGCCGCTCTGGGGCCAACGTCCTGACTTTC.

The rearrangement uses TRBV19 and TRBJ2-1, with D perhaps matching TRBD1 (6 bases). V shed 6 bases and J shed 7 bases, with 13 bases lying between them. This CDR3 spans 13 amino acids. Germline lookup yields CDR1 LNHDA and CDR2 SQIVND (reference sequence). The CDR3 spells CASSSARGNEQFF. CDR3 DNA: TGTGCCAGTAGCTCAGCCAGGGGAAATGAGCAGTTCTTC.

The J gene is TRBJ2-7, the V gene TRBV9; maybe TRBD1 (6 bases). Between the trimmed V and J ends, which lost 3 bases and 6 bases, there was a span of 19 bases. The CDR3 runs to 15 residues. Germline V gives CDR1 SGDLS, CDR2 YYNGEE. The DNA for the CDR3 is TGTGCCAGCAGCGATGGACAGCCCGCCCTGGGCGAGCAGTACTTC. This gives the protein CASSDGQPALGEQYF.

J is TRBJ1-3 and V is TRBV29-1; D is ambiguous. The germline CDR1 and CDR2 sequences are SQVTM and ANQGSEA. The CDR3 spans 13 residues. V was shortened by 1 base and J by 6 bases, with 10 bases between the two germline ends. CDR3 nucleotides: TGCAGCGTTGAAGGCAGGTCCGAAAACACCATATATTTT. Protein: CSVEGRSENTIYF.

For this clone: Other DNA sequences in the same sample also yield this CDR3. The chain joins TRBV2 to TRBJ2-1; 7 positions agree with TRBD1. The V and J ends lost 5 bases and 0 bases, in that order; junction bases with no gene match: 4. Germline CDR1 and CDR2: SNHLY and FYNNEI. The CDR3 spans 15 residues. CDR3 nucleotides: TGTGCCAGCAGTCTAGACAGGGCCTCCTACAATGAGCAGTTCTTC. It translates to CASSLDRASYNEQFF.

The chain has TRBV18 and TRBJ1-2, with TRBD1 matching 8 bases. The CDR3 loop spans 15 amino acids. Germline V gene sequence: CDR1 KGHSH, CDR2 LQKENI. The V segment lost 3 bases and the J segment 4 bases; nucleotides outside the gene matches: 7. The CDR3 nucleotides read TGTGCCAGCTCACCCCCCGGACAGGGTCCCTATGGCTACACCTTC. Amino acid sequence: CASSPPGQGPYGYTF.

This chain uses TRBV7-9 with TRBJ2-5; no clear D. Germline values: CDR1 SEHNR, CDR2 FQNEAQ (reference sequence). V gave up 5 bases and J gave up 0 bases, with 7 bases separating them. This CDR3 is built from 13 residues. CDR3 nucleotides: TGTGCCAGCAGCCGACCCAACCAAGAGACCCAGTACTTC. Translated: CASSRPNQETQYF.

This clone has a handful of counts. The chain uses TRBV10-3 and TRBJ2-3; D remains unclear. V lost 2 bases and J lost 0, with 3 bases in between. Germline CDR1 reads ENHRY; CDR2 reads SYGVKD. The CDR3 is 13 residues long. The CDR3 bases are TGTGCCATCAGTGAGGATAGCACAGATACGCAGTATTTT. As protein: CAISEDSTDTQYF.

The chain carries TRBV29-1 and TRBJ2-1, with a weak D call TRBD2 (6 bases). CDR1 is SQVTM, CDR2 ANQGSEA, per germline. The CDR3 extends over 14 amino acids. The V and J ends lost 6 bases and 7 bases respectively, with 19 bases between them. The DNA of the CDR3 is TGCAGCGTGGTTCGGGAGCCCCTCAAGAATGAGCAGTTCTTC. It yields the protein CSVVREPLKNEQFF.

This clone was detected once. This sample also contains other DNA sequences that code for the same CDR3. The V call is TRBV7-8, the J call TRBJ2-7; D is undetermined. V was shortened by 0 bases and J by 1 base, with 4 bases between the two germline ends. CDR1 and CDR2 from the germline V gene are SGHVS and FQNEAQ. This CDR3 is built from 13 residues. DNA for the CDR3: TGTGCCAGCAGCTTAGCAGGGTCCTACGAGCAGTACTTC. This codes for CASSLAGSYEQYF.

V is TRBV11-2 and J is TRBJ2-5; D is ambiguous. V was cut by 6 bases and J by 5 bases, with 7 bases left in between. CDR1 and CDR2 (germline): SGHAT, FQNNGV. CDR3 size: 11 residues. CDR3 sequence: CASRFGETQYF. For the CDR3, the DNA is TGTGCCAGCAGGTTTGGGGAGACCCAGTACTTC.

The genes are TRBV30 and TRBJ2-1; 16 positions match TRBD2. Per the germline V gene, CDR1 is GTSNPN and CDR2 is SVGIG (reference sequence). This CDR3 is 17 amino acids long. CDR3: CAGDPGLAGGPYNEQFF. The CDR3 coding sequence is TGTGCTGGGGACCCGGGACTAGCGGGAGGGCCCTACAATGAGCAGTTCTTC.

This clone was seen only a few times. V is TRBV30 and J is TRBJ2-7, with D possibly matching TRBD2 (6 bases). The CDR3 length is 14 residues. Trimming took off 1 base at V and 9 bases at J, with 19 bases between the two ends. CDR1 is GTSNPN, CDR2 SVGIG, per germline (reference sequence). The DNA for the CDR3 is TGTGCCTGGAGTGCACGGAGGGTCCAGGGAAGGCAGTACTTC. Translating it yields CAWSARRVQGRQYF.

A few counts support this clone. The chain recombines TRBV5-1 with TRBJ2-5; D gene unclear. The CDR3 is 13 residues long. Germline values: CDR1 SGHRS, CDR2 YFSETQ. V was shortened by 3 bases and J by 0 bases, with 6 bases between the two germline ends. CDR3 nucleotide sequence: TGCGCCAGCAGCTGGACGTACCAAGAGACCCAGTACTTC. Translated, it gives CASSWTYQETQYF. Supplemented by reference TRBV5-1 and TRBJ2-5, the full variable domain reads KAGVTQTPRYLIKTRGQQVTLSCSPISGHRSVSWYQQTPGQGLQFLFEYFSETQRNKGNFPGRFSGRQFSNSRSEMNVSTLELGDSALYLCASSWTYQETQYFGPGTRLLVL.

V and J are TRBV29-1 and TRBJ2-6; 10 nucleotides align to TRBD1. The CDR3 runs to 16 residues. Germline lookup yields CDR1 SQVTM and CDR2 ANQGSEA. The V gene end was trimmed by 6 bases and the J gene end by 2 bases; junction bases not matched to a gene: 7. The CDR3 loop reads CSVTGTGVPGANVLTF. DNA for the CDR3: TGCAGCGTGACCGGGACAGGGGTTCCTGGGGCCAACGTCCTGACTTTC. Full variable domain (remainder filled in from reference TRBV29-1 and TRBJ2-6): SAVISQKPSRDICQRGTSLTIQCQVDSQVTMMFWYRQQPGQSLTLIATANQGSEATYESGFVIDKFPISRPNLTFSTLTVSNMSPEDSSIYLCSVTGTGVPGANVLTFGAGSRLTVL.

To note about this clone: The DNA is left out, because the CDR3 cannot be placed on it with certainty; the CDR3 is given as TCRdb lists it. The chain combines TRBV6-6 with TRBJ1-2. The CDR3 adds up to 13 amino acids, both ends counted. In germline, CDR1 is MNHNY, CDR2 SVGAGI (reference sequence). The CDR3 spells CASILDGSYGYTF.

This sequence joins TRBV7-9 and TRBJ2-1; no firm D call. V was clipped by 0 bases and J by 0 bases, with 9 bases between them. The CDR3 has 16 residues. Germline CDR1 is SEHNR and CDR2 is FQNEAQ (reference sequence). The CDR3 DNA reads TGTGCCAGCAGCTTAGCTGGGATTAGCTCCTACAATGAGCAGTTCTTC. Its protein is CASSLAGISSYNEQFF.